These 24 T cell receptor beta chains came from one sample sequenced in a study of cytomegalovirus exposure and HLA in healthy donors. The PCR employed 60 Vbeta primers together with 13 Jbeta primers. Sequenced by immunoSEQ multiplex PCR; TCRdb stores in-frame clones only, minus some. The table records 150,000 to 180,000 clones, 65% to 85% of them present only once. Sequenced: PBMCs. These receptors all come from a woman aged 40-49 years in good health and CMV-seropositive.

Turning to this clone: Other DNA sequences within the sample encode an identical CDR3. The chain employs TRBV18 and TRBJ1-1; 9 nucleotides line up with TRBD1. The germline CDR1 and CDR2 sequences are KGHSH and LQKENI. V dropped 0 bases and J dropped 5; count of bases not matched to a gene: 1. The CDR3 has 14 amino acids. The CDR3 loop reads CASSPPTGGTEAFF. Here the CDR3 DNA reads TGTGCCAGCTCACCACCGACAGGGGGGACTGAAGCTTTCTTT.

The V gene is TRBV2, the J gene TRBJ1-2; 7 bases are a match to TRBD1. Germline trimming cut 6 bases from V and 6 bases from J; bases unmatched to any gene: 13. The CDR3 consists of 15 residues. Germline V lookup: CDR1 SNHLY, CDR2 FYNNEI. The CDR3 bases are TGTGCCAGCAGACTCCTATCACAGGGGTCCCATGGCTACACCTTC. It encodes CASRLLSQGSHGYTF.

The chain couples TRBV7-9 to TRBJ2-7; 9 bases map to TRBD1. V lost 5 bases, J lost 0 bases, and 2 bases stayed unmatched. The CDR3 extends over 14 amino acids. The germline gives CDR1 SEHNR, CDR2 FQNEAQ (reference sequence). The CDR3 DNA reads as TGTGCCAGCAGCCCGACAGGGGGCTCCTACGAGCAGTACTTC. This gives the protein CASSPTGGSYEQYF.

The rearrangement joins TRBV29-1 to TRBJ1-3; 8 nucleotides line up with TRBD1. CDR1 is SQVTM, CDR2 ANQGSEA, per germline. The CDR3 extends over 16 amino acids. V lost 6 bases, J lost 4 bases, and 14 bases stayed unmatched. DNA of the CDR3: TGCAGCGTCAACATCGACAGGGGTTTCGTCGGAAACACCATATATTTT. This codes for CSVNIDRGFVGNTIYF.

The chain links TRBV10-2 to TRBJ2-3; no firm D call. Trimming removed 2 bases at V and 5 bases at J, with 11 bases between. Germline values: CDR1 WSHSY, CDR2 SAAADI. This CDR3 is built from 14 residues. This CDR3 is CASSEIPSGDTQYF. In nucleotides, the CDR3 is TGCGCCAGCAGTGAGATACCCTCGGGAGATACGCAGTATTTT.

This clone came up a few times. The chain employs TRBV29-1 and TRBJ2-1; 7 bases map to TRBD2. The CDR3 consists of 15 residues. The germline V gene encodes CDR1 SQVTM and CDR2 ANQGSEA. J was trimmed by 5 bases and V by 5 bases; bases with no gene match: 12. CDR3 DNA sequence: TGCAGCGTTCGGCCCCGGGCGGGAGCTAACAATGAGCAGTTCTTC. It is translated as CSVRPRAGANNEQFF.

The CDR3 coding sequence is TGTGCCAGCAGCTCACGGACTAGCGGAGCCTCCTACGAGCAGTACTTC. The encoded protein is CASSSRTSGASYEQYF. This rearrangement joins TRBV13 to TRBJ2-7; 10 bases align to TRBD2. Germline CDR1 PRHDT, CDR2 FYEKMQ (reference sequence). Trimming took 4 bases from V and 0 from J; bases not matched to a gene: 6. The CDR3 is 16 residues long.

This clone has a handful of counts. The chain combines TRBV2 with TRBJ2-7, with 11 positions matching TRBD1. The junction had 21 bases not matched to a gene; V was cut back by 8 bases and J by 6 bases. Germline V gene data show CDR1 as SNHLY and CDR2 as FYNNEI. CDR3 length equals 18 residues. As DNA, the CDR3 is TGTGCCAGCTTCCCCCCGACGGGTCTCGGACAGGGGGCTGGCGAGCAGTACTTC. Its translation: CASFPPTGLGQGAGEQYF.

A few counts support this clone. The V gene is TRBV27, the J gene TRBJ1-1; D gene unclear. V gave up 8 bases and J gave up 0 bases, with 13 bases separating them. This CDR3 has 14 amino acids. The V gene's germline CDR1 is MNHEY and CDR2 SMNVEV (reference sequence). The CDR3 DNA reads as TGTGCCAGCGCAATAGGGAGGGTGAACACTGAAGCTTTCTTT. Translated, it gives CASAIGRVNTEAFF.

With respect to this clone: The same CDR3 also results from other DNA sequences found in this sample. This chain connects TRBV5-1 to TRBJ1-5; D is ambiguous. V lost 1 base, J lost 2 bases, and 4 bases lay in between. CDR3 length: 13 residues. In germline, CDR1 is SGHRS, CDR2 YFSETQ. The CDR3: CASSLTGNQPQHF. CDR3 DNA sequence: TGCGCCAGCAGCTTGACAGGCAATCAGCCCCAGCATTTT. Full variable domain (outside the CDR3, taken from reference TRBV5-1 and TRBJ1-5): KAGVTQTPRYLIKTRGQQVTLSCSPISGHRSVSWYQQTPGQGLQFLFEYFSETQRNKGNFPGRFSGRQFSNSRSEMNVSTLELGDSALYLCASSLTGNQPQHFGDGTRLSIL.

The V gene is TRBV19, the J gene TRBJ2-1; TRBD2 aligns across 14 bases. V shed 5 bases, J shed 0 bases, and the junction held 6 bases outside the gene matches. From germline, CDR1 is LNHDA and CDR2 SQIVND (reference sequence). The CDR3 length is 18 residues. The CDR3: CASSPGLAGGRSYNEQFF. The CDR3 nucleotides read TGTGCCAGTAGTCCTGGACTAGCGGGAGGCCGCTCCTACAATGAGCAGTTCTTC.

This chain joins TRBV7-9 and TRBJ2-3, with 11 bases identical to TRBD2. The germline V gene has CDR1 SEHNR and CDR2 FQNEAQ (reference sequence). V was clipped by 4 bases and J by 1 base; unmatched bases: 4. CDR3 length: 16 amino acids. Here the CDR3 reads CASSSAGLAGTDTQYF. The CDR3 region has the DNA TGTGCCAGCAGCTCTGCGGGACTAGCGGGCACAGATACGCAGTATTTT. Variable domain in full (rest from reference TRBV7-9 and TRBJ2-3): DTGVSQNPRHKITKRGQNVTFRCDPISEHNRLYWYRQTLGQGPEFLTYFQNEAQLEKSRLLSDRFSAERPKGSFSTLEIQRTEQGDSAMYLCASSSAGLAGTDTQYFGPGTRLTVL.

The genes are TRBV28 and TRBJ1-1; D is uncertain. This CDR3 is built from 14 residues. Germline assignment: CDR1 MDHEN and CDR2 SYDVKM. Trimming took 5 bases from V and 8 from J, leaving 18 bases between them. Written as DNA, the CDR3 is TGTGCCAGCAGTCTCCCTCCCCCCGTTCAGGAAGCTTTCTTT. It encodes CASSLPPPVQEAFF.

This chain connects TRBV28 to TRBJ1-1, with D possibly matching TRBD1 (5 bases). The CDR3 contains 14 residues. Germline-derived CDR1 and CDR2 are MDHEN and SYDVKM. V lost 7 bases, J lost 5 bases, and 17 bases lay in between. CDR3 coding DNA: TGTGCCAGCATCCCAGGAGGGGCTCGGACTGAAGCTTTCTTT. Translation: CASIPGGARTEAFF.

Concerning this clone itself: Other nucleotide sequences from this sample produce the same CDR3. The rearrangement links TRBV11-2 to TRBJ1-1; maybe TRBD1 (6 bases). There are 14 residues in the CDR3. Between the trimmed V and J ends, which lost 3 bases and 0 bases, there was a span of 8 bases. The germline CDR1 and CDR2 sequences are SGHAT and FQNNGV. CDR3 DNA sequence: TGTGCCAGCAGCTTCGACAGGTTGAACACTGAAGCTTTCTTT. Translation: CASSFDRLNTEAFF.

The J gene is TRBJ1-1, the V gene TRBV27; the D gene is possibly TRBD1 (6 bases). V dropped 0 bases and J dropped 7 bases, with 9 bases sitting between them. Germline loops: CDR1 MNHEY, CDR2 SMNVEV (reference sequence). CDR3 length: 13 residues. The chain's CDR3 is CASSLSAGDEAFF. CDR3 DNA: TGTGCCAGCAGTTTATCCGCAGGGGATGAAGCTTTCTTT.

The chain carries TRBV7-8 and TRBJ2-7, with 9 positions matching TRBD2. The CDR3 is 18 amino acids. Germline V lookup: CDR1 SGHVS, CDR2 FQNEAQ. The V segment lost 5 bases and the J segment 0 bases; nucleotides outside the gene matches: 14. The CDR3 region is CASSPRVAGEARSYEQYF. Written as DNA, the CDR3 is TGTGCCAGCAGCCCCCGCGTAGCGGGAGAGGCCCGCTCCTACGAGCAGTACTTC.

This clone was seen once. V and J are TRBV7-2 and TRBJ2-7, with 12 bases lining up with TRBD1. In germline, CDR1 is SGHTA, CDR2 FQGNSA. J lost 7 bases, V lost 3 bases, and 7 bases had no gene match. The CDR3 is 15 residues long. CDR3 sequence (DNA): TGTGCCAGCAGCTTCTGGGGACAGGGGGCGCGGGAGCAGTACTTC. Its protein product is CASSFWGQGAREQYF.

The genes are TRBV7-9 and TRBJ2-2, with 7 positions matching TRBD1. The J segment lost 7 bases and the V segment lost 5 bases, leaving 10 bases of the junction unmatched. Germline lookup yields CDR1 SEHNR and CDR2 FQNEAQ (reference sequence). This CDR3 is 15 amino acids long. The CDR3 here is CASSPPGTDIGELFF. The CDR3 DNA sequence: TGTGCCAGCAGCCCTCCCGGGACAGACATCGGGGAGCTGTTTTTT.

CDR3 sequence (DNA): TGTGCCAGCAGCCAGACTAGCGGGGGCCCAAATGAGCAGTTCTTC. It specifies CASSQTSGGPNEQFF. The genes are TRBV7-3 and TRBJ2-1, with 12 bases that match TRBD2. Germline V gene sequence: CDR1 SGHTA, CDR2 FQGTGA. V gave up 5 bases and J gave up 7 bases; unmatched junction bases: 6. The length of the CDR3 is 15 residues. The full variable domain, rest sourced from reference TRBV7-3 and TRBJ2-1, is GAGVSQTPSNKVTEKGKYVELRCDPISGHTALYWYRQSLGQGPEFLIYFQGTGAADDSGLPNDRFFAVRPEGSVSTLKIQRTERGDSAVYLCASSQTSGGPNEQFFGPGTRLTVL.

The chain recombines TRBV5-5 with TRBJ2-2, with no clear D. Deletions cut 0 bases from V and 3 bases from J, with 12 bases between. Germline values: CDR1 SGHKS, CDR2 YYEKEE (reference sequence). The CDR3 loop spans 16 amino acids. The CDR3 coding sequence is TGTGCCAGCAGCTTGGCCAGTCAGGCCTACACCGGGGAGCTGTTTTTT. Protein: CASSLASQAYTGELFF.

This chain joins TRBV6-6 and TRBJ2-6, with a possible D match to TRBD2 (5 bases). V lost 2 bases to trimming and J lost 0 bases, with 8 bases between them. CDR1 and CDR2 from the germline V gene are MNHNY and SVGAGI (reference sequence). The CDR3 loop spans 16 amino acids. In nucleotides, the CDR3 is TGTGCCAGCAGTTACGGACTGCTCTCTGGGGCCAACGTCCTGACTTTC. Its protein product is CASSYGLLSGANVLTF.

V usage is TRBV5-6 and J usage is TRBJ1-2; D uncertain. Trimming left V 4 bases short and J 2 bases short, with 15 bases between. CDR3 length: 15 amino acids. CDR1 is SGHDT and CDR2 is YYEEEE in the germline V gene. The CDR3 region is CASSLMGGQNYGYTF. The DNA for the CDR3 is TGTGCCAGCAGCCTAATGGGTGGGCAGAACTATGGCTACACCTTC.

The chain links TRBV6-5 to TRBJ1-5, with 8 bases identical to TRBD1. The CDR3 has 15 amino acids. Germline V lookup: CDR1 MNHEY, CDR2 SVGAGI. V trimming: 5 bases; J trimming: 1 base; junction bases outside the gene matches: 4. The CDR3 DNA reads TGTGCCAGCAGTGCTGACAGGGGAAGCAATCAGCCCCAGCATTTT. This gives the protein CASSADRGSNQPQHF.